The source of this TCR beta chain is a study of T cell responses to AZD1222 COVID-19 vaccine. V was pared by 0 bases and J by 2 bases, with 10 bases of the junction left unmatched. Germline V CDR1 and CDR2: SQVTM, ANQGSEA. CDR3 size: 16 residues. The protocol was immunoSEQ multiplex PCR, while the TCRdb copy is restricted to in-frame clones and leaves out a portion. The sample yields 250,000 to 300,000 clones, 85% to 95% seen once. This material consisted of peripheral blood, taken 28 days after the second AZD1222 dose. This clonotype was sampled from an adult who received the AZD1222 COVID-19 vaccine. The gene calls are TRBV29-1 and TRBJ2-7, with 7 positions matching TRBD1. The CDR3 protein is CSVEEGSRGTPYEQYF. The CDR3 DNA reads as TGCAGCGTTGAAGAGGGCAGCAGGGGGACGCCCTACGAGCAGTACTTC.